This is a list of T cell receptor beta chains from one sample in a study of T cell repertoires in cytomegalovirus infection. TCRdb independently ran MiXCR on the reads; one entry per CDR3 protein. Of over 450,000 distinct CDR3 sequences listed, roughly 12% are singletons. The specimen was PBMCs. The source is a human donor in good health (CMV status not recorded). Some clones in this sample may be carry-over from other donors' samples. Both conserved end residues are trimmed from each CDR3. The D gene is left open where the match is weak. A clone size is listed for some rows: how often the clone was seen (once, few, many), or a class if it is expanded.

d_gene: TRBD1
abundance: few
v_gene: TRBV27
j_gene: TRBJ2-7
CDR3aa: ASKQTGNDEQY

d_gene: .
abundance: many
v_gene: TRBV28
j_gene: TRBJ2-3
CDR3aa: ASSLGGQPRTDTQY

d_gene: TRBD2
abundance: .
v_gene: TRBV3-1
j_gene: TRBJ2-3
CDR3aa: ASSQDRTGGLTDTQY

d_gene: .
abundance: many
v_gene: TRBV30
j_gene: TRBJ1-5
CDR3aa: AWSVGGPSQPQH

d_gene: TRBD1
abundance: few
v_gene: TRBV18
j_gene: TRBJ1-6
CDR3aa: ASSLDRGGNNSPLH

d_gene: TRBD1
abundance: .
v_gene: TRBV5-1
j_gene: TRBJ1-1
CDR3aa: ASSARTGRNTEAF

d_gene: TRBD1
abundance: few
v_gene: TRBV20-1
j_gene: TRBJ1-2
CDR3aa: SARLGTGWGGYT

d_gene: .
abundance: many
v_gene: TRBV18
j_gene: TRBJ1-4
CDR3aa: ASSPRGRGDEKLF

d_gene: TRBD2
abundance: few
v_gene: TRBV29-1
j_gene: TRBJ2-5
CDR3aa: SAGLASETQY

d_gene: .
abundance: many
v_gene: TRBV7-2
j_gene: TRBJ1-5
CDR3aa: ASSIDRQRNQPQH

d_gene: .
abundance: many
v_gene: TRBV20-1
j_gene: TRBJ2-3
CDR3aa: SARTVTGSSTDTQY

d_gene: .
abundance: many
v_gene: TRBV7-9
j_gene: TRBJ1-2
CDR3aa: ASSPTGRDGYT

d_gene: TRBD2
abundance: .
v_gene: TRBV5-1
j_gene: TRBJ2-1
CDR3aa: ASSRVASGNLDNEQF

d_gene: TRBD1
abundance: few
v_gene: TRBV28
j_gene: TRBJ2-5
CDR3aa: ASSRPTQGQETQY

d_gene: .
abundance: .
v_gene: TRBV18
j_gene: TRBJ2-1
CDR3aa: ASSQGAGQNNEQF

d_gene: .
abundance: .
v_gene: TRBV7-4
j_gene: TRBJ1-6
CDR3aa: ASSLDQGSSPLH

d_gene: TRBD1
abundance: many
v_gene: TRBV7-9
j_gene: TRBJ1-5
CDR3aa: ASSPGTARVPQH

d_gene: .
abundance: few
v_gene: TRBV6-2/TRBV6-3
j_gene: TRBJ1-5
CDR3aa: ASSRTNNQPQH

d_gene: TRBD1
abundance: many
v_gene: TRBV5-6
j_gene: TRBJ2-7
CDR3aa: ASSSGTGVAEQY

d_gene: .
abundance: many
v_gene: TRBV7-2
j_gene: TRBJ1-4
CDR3aa: ASSLDVNTNEKLF

d_gene: .
abundance: few
v_gene: TRBV20-1
j_gene: TRBJ2-3
CDR3aa: SARPATATQY

d_gene: .
abundance: many
v_gene: TRBV5-1
j_gene: TRBJ1-2
CDR3aa: ASSANRVRGYT

d_gene: .
abundance: .
v_gene: TRBV14
j_gene: TRBJ1-1
CDR3aa: ASSHVLYTEAF

d_gene: .
abundance: .
v_gene: TRBV19
j_gene: TRBJ1-1
CDR3aa: ASTLSGGAPTEAF

d_gene: .
abundance: .
v_gene: TRBV4-2
j_gene: TRBJ2-7
CDR3aa: ASSQNLLGDSEQY

d_gene: .
abundance: few
v_gene: TRBV20-1
j_gene: TRBJ1-5
CDR3aa: SATRSKDGYSNQPQH

d_gene: .
abundance: many
v_gene: TRBV5-1
j_gene: TRBJ1-1
CDR3aa: ASSLAAQRNTEAF

d_gene: TRBD2
abundance: few
v_gene: TRBV20-1
j_gene: TRBJ2-3
CDR3aa: SARALAGEFTDTQY

d_gene: .
abundance: many
v_gene: TRBV5-4
j_gene: TRBJ2-7
CDR3aa: ASSPTGTIPYEQY

d_gene: TRBD1
abundance: .
v_gene: TRBV5-1
j_gene: TRBJ1-1
CDR3aa: ASSLGGTGGTDAF

d_gene: .
abundance: many
v_gene: TRBV12-3/TRBV12-4
j_gene: TRBJ2-7
CDR3aa: ASGLGVYEQY

d_gene: TRBD1
abundance: many
v_gene: TRBV7-2
j_gene: TRBJ1-6
CDR3aa: ASSLGQMGSPLH

d_gene: .
abundance: few
v_gene: TRBV7-3
j_gene: TRBJ1-5
CDR3aa: ASSLTRVGNQPQH

d_gene: .
abundance: many
v_gene: TRBV5-4
j_gene: TRBJ1-2
CDR3aa: ASSSPEAYGYT

d_gene: .
abundance: many
v_gene: TRBV7-3
j_gene: TRBJ2-1
CDR3aa: ASSLSSVSSYNEQF

d_gene: TRBD1
abundance: .
v_gene: TRBV27
j_gene: TRBJ1-1
CDR3aa: ASLSGGNEAF

d_gene: TRBD2
abundance: few
v_gene: TRBV20-1
j_gene: TRBJ2-5
CDR3aa: SALASGLLETQY

d_gene: .
abundance: many
v_gene: TRBV5-6
j_gene: TRBJ1-4
CDR3aa: ASSFLTAGREKLF

d_gene: TRBD2
abundance: .
v_gene: TRBV18
j_gene: TRBJ2-2
CDR3aa: ASSPSGGSTGELF

d_gene: TRBD1
abundance: many
v_gene: TRBV6-1
j_gene: TRBJ2-1
CDR3aa: ASSDEDRGIYNEQF

d_gene: .
abundance: .
v_gene: TRBV20-1
j_gene: TRBJ2-3
CDR3aa: SVGLRDTQY

d_gene: TRBD1
abundance: many
v_gene: TRBV3-1
j_gene: TRBJ2-1
CDR3aa: ASSHPDRVLGSEQF

d_gene: .
abundance: many
v_gene: TRBV27
j_gene: TRBJ1-4
CDR3aa: ASSARDFSRSNEKLF

d_gene: TRBD2
abundance: few
v_gene: TRBV9
j_gene: TRBJ2-3
CDR3aa: ASSVVAGGPGDTQY

d_gene: TRBD2
abundance: .
v_gene: TRBV19
j_gene: TRBJ2-7
CDR3aa: ASRAGLAGSYEQY

d_gene: .
abundance: few
v_gene: TRBV7-9
j_gene: TRBJ1-2
CDR3aa: ASSLGRDDYGYT

d_gene: .
abundance: .
v_gene: TRBV20-1
j_gene: TRBJ1-1
CDR3aa: SARDPRGLHTEAF

d_gene: .
abundance: many
v_gene: TRBV7-2
j_gene: TRBJ1-5
CDR3aa: ASSLRRGNQPQH

d_gene: .
abundance: few
v_gene: TRBV9
j_gene: TRBJ2-6
CDR3aa: ASSGTQGANVLT

d_gene: .
abundance: .
v_gene: TRBV29-1
j_gene: TRBJ1-1
CDR3aa: SVEEAYSGTLNTEAF

d_gene: .
abundance: .
v_gene: TRBV3-1
j_gene: TRBJ2-2
CDR3aa: ASSQGLMGAGELF

d_gene: .
abundance: many
v_gene: TRBV29-1
j_gene: TRBJ2-1
CDR3aa: SVEDQQGRLYEQF

d_gene: TRBD1
abundance: few
v_gene: TRBV29-1
j_gene: TRBJ2-3
CDR3aa: SVGIEDRTTDTQY

d_gene: TRBD2
abundance: many
v_gene: TRBV7-8
j_gene: TRBJ2-1
CDR3aa: ASSIEQGLAGGRSSYNEQF